These T cell receptor beta chains were read from a single sample in a study of shared clonotypes between healthy human individuals. The assay was immunoSEQ multiplex PCR, and TCRdb's table has in-frame clones only and misses some. The repertoire holds about 2.4 million clones, with 93% as singletons. Sequenced sample: naive CD4+ T cells from PBMCs. The origin of the receptors is a man between 18 and 29 years old in good health. Some clones in this sample may be carry-over from other donors' samples. CDR3s include the opening cysteine and the closing phenylalanine or tryptophan. D genes are given only for firm matches. The listing skips clone size in some rows; elsewhere it reads once, few, many or a size class.

abundance: -; v_gene: TRBV7-9; j_gene: TRBJ1-6; d_gene: TRBD1; CDR3nt: TGTGCCAGCAGCCCTCGGACAGGGAATGAATATAATTCACCCCTCCACTTT; CDR3aa: CASSPRTGNEYNSPLHF
abundance: -; v_gene: TRBV5-1; j_gene: TRBJ2-1; d_gene: -; CDR3nt: TGCGCCAGCAGCTTGGATGGAGCCTACAATGAGCAGTTCTTC; CDR3aa: CASSLDGAYNEQFF
abundance: -; v_gene: TRBV28; j_gene: TRBJ2-2; d_gene: -; CDR3nt: TGTGCCAGCAGTCAAGAACCGGGACCGTACACCGGGGAGCTGTTTTTT; CDR3aa: CASSQEPGPYTGELFF
abundance: -; v_gene: TRBV7-9; j_gene: TRBJ2-5; d_gene: TRBD1; CDR3nt: TGTGCCAGCAGCCCAAGAACAGGGGGCGGTGGGGAGACCCAGTACTTC; CDR3aa: CASSPRTGGGGETQYF
abundance: -; v_gene: TRBV28; j_gene: TRBJ2-6; d_gene: -; CDR3nt: TGTGCCAGCAGTTTCAGTGGCTCTGGGGCCAACGTCCTGACTTTC; CDR3aa: CASSFSGSGANVLTF
abundance: -; v_gene: TRBV27; j_gene: TRBJ2-7; d_gene: -; CDR3nt: TGTGCCAGCACCCCCCCCCACGCTAGCTCCTACGAGCAGTACTTC; CDR3aa: CASTPPHASSYEQYF
abundance: -; v_gene: TRBV29-1; j_gene: TRBJ2-6; d_gene: TRBD1; CDR3nt: TGCAGCGTTGATCAGGGGGCGACTGGGGCCAACGTCCTGACTTTC; CDR3aa: CSVDQGATGANVLTF
abundance: -; v_gene: TRBV11-3; j_gene: TRBJ2-1; d_gene: TRBD2; CDR3nt: TGTGCCAGCAGCCGGTGGGAGGGTGAGCAGTTCTTC; CDR3aa: CASSRWEGEQFF
abundance: -; v_gene: TRBV6-5; j_gene: TRBJ2-7; d_gene: TRBD1; CDR3nt: TGTGCCAGCAGTTTTAAACGACAGGGGATTAAATACTTC; CDR3aa: CASSFKRQGIKYF
abundance: -; v_gene: TRBV18; j_gene: TRBJ2-3; d_gene: TRBD2; CDR3nt: TGTGCCAGCTCACCAACAGCGGGACCCACAGATACGCAGTATTTT; CDR3aa: CASSPTAGPTDTQYF
abundance: -; v_gene: TRBV28; j_gene: TRBJ1-2; d_gene: -; CDR3nt: TGTGCCAGCAGTTCAAGGACAACCCATGGCTACACCTTC; CDR3aa: CASSSRTTHGYTF
abundance: -; v_gene: TRBV5-6; j_gene: TRBJ1-2; d_gene: -; CDR3nt: TGTGCCAGCAGCTTGGATGGGGGAAGCTATGGCTACACCTTC; CDR3aa: CASSLDGGSYGYTF
abundance: -; v_gene: TRBV5-5; j_gene: TRBJ2-1; d_gene: TRBD2; CDR3nt: TGTGCCAGCAGCGCCGGGCTAGCGGGAAATTCGGAGCAGTTCTTC; CDR3aa: CASSAGLAGNSEQFF
abundance: few; v_gene: TRBV6-5; j_gene: TRBJ1-5; d_gene: -; CDR3nt: TGTGCCAGCAGTTACTCGAGCCAGGGCAATCAGCCCCAGCATTTT; CDR3aa: CASSYSSQGNQPQHF
abundance: -; v_gene: TRBV29-1; j_gene: TRBJ1-1; d_gene: -; CDR3nt: TGCAGCGTTGAAGATCGGGTGGGGAGGACTGAAGCTTTCTTT; CDR3aa: CSVEDRVGRTEAFF
abundance: -; v_gene: TRBV6-1; j_gene: TRBJ2-7; d_gene: TRBD1; CDR3nt: TGTGCCAGCAGTGAATTCCCGGGACAGGGGCTCTACGAGCAGTACTTC; CDR3aa: CASSEFPGQGLYEQYF
abundance: -; v_gene: TRBV4-3; j_gene: TRBJ1-2; d_gene: -; CDR3nt: TGCGCCAGCAGCCAAGATCGGACTAACTATGGCTACACCTTC; CDR3aa: CASSQDRTNYGYTF
abundance: -; v_gene: TRBV28; j_gene: TRBJ2-7; d_gene: -; CDR3nt: TGTGCCAGCAGTTTAGGGAACGCTCCCTACGAGCAGTACTTC; CDR3aa: CASSLGNAPYEQYF
abundance: -; v_gene: TRBV25-1; j_gene: TRBJ2-5; d_gene: TRBD1; CDR3nt: TGTGCCAGCAGTCGGACAGGGGAGACCCAGTACTTC; CDR3aa: CASSRTGETQYF
abundance: -; v_gene: TRBV6-1; j_gene: TRBJ2-7; d_gene: TRBD2; CDR3nt: TGTGCCAGCAGTGAAGTCCGGCTAGCGGGCGGCGGTTTCCACGAGCAGTACTTC; CDR3aa: CASSEVRLAGGGFHEQYF
abundance: -; v_gene: TRBV28; j_gene: TRBJ2-7; d_gene: TRBD2; CDR3nt: TGTGCCAGCAGTTTGTTGGGTCTGGGGGAGGGGCGAGCCTACGAGCAGTACTTC; CDR3aa: CASSLLGLGEGRAYEQYF
abundance: once; v_gene: TRBV2; j_gene: TRBJ2-1; d_gene: TRBD2; CDR3nt: TGTGCCAGCAGACGACTAGCGGGAGGCCCCATGAGCTCCTACAATGAGCAGTTCTTC; CDR3aa: CASRRLAGGPMSSYNEQFF
abundance: -; v_gene: TRBV7-3; j_gene: TRBJ2-5; d_gene: -; CDR3nt: TGTGCCAGCAGCTTAATGGGGGATCTCCAAGAGACCCAGTACTTC; CDR3aa: CASSLMGDLQETQYF
abundance: -; v_gene: TRBV7-8; j_gene: TRBJ2-5; d_gene: -; CDR3nt: TGTGCCAGCACGCAGGGCTGGGAGACCCAGTACTTC; CDR3aa: CASTQGWETQYF
abundance: -; v_gene: TRBV30; j_gene: TRBJ2-5; d_gene: -; CDR3nt: TGTGCCTGGAGTGTACCGTACCTCTTAACCCAAGAGACCCAGTACTTC; CDR3aa: CAWSVPYLLTQETQYF
abundance: -; v_gene: TRBV5-1; j_gene: TRBJ2-1; d_gene: TRBD2; CDR3nt: TGCGCCAGCAGCTCCGGGGCGGGAGGGCCTGGGAATGAGCAGTTCTTC; CDR3aa: CASSSGAGGPGNEQFF
abundance: few; v_gene: TRBV29-1; j_gene: TRBJ1-2; d_gene: -; CDR3nt: TGCAGCGTTGAAGTCCGAGTTTGGGGGAACTATGGCTACACCTTC; CDR3aa: CSVEVRVWGNYGYTF
abundance: -; v_gene: TRBV6-5; j_gene: TRBJ1-2; d_gene: TRBD1; CDR3nt: TGTGCCAGCACCTGGACAGGGGGCTATGGCTACACCTTC; CDR3aa: CASTWTGGYGYTF
abundance: -; v_gene: TRBV29-1; j_gene: TRBJ1-1; d_gene: -; CDR3nt: TGCAGCGTTGTATGGAGGGTGGGCAGGGGCCCAAACACTGAAGCTTTCTTT; CDR3aa: CSVVWRVGRGPNTEAFF
abundance: -; v_gene: TRBV7-2; j_gene: TRBJ2-5; d_gene: -; CDR3nt: TGTGCCAGCAGCGGGGTAAGCCTCCAAGAGACCCAGTACTTC; CDR3aa: CASSGVSLQETQYF
abundance: -; v_gene: TRBV11-1; j_gene: TRBJ1-1; d_gene: TRBD1; CDR3nt: TGTGCCAGCGGTACGGGGGCAGGGGGCAACGCTTTCTTT; CDR3aa: CASGTGAGGNAFF
abundance: -; v_gene: TRBV9; j_gene: TRBJ1-2; d_gene: -; CDR3nt: TGTGCCAGCAGCTCCCGACAGTCAGATAACTATGGCTACACCTTC; CDR3aa: CASSSRQSDNYGYTF
abundance: -; v_gene: TRBV11-2; j_gene: TRBJ2-7; d_gene: -; CDR3nt: TGTGCAAGCGCAGGGAACGACGAGCAGTACTTC; CDR3aa: CASAGNDEQYF
abundance: -; v_gene: TRBV7-2; j_gene: TRBJ1-5; d_gene: -; CDR3nt: TGTGCCAGCAGCGCACGGGGGGCGCTGAGTAGTGATCAGCCCCAGCATTTT; CDR3aa: CASSARGALSSDQPQHF
abundance: -; v_gene: TRBV27; j_gene: TRBJ2-4; d_gene: -; CDR3nt: TGTGCCAGCAGGAACAGGGCCAAAAACATTCAGTACTTC; CDR3aa: CASRNRAKNIQYF
abundance: -; v_gene: TRBV5-1; j_gene: TRBJ2-2; d_gene: TRBD2; CDR3nt: TGCGCCAGCAGCTATAGCGGGGGCGGGACCGGGGAGCTGTTTTTT; CDR3aa: CASSYSGGGTGELFF
abundance: -; v_gene: TRBV7-9; j_gene: TRBJ2-5; d_gene: -; CDR3nt: TGTGCCAGCAGTTTAGGGATCCCTAGATACCAAGAGACCCAGTACTTC; CDR3aa: CASSLGIPRYQETQYF
abundance: -; v_gene: TRBV7-3; j_gene: TRBJ2-5; d_gene: -; CDR3nt: TGTGCCAGCAGCCCGACAGGCCTCCAAGAGACCCAGTACTTC; CDR3aa: CASSPTGLQETQYF